This TCR beta chain was observed in a study of blood T cells in healthy people across ages. Around 10 milliliters was the volume of peripheral blood drawn from each donor. Primed by a sample-barcoded 5' primer and a J-beta primer mix, a second PCR proceeded for about 6 to 12 cycles. A minimum of 2.5 million CDR3-containing paired-end reads was obtained for each sample. MiXCR, run by TCRdb on the 5' RACE reads, gives a single entry per CDR3 protein. The sample lists about 1,400,000 distinct CDR3 sequences, 59% seen once, with under 8.5% in the top ten. Input material: blood. The origin of this receptor is a man aged 18 to 29 in good health.

The chain's CDR3 is CATSREGGTDTQYF. CDR3 coding DNA: TGTGCCACCAGCAGGGAGGGCGGTACAGATACGCAGTATTTT. The V and J genes are TRBV15 and TRBJ2-3; tentative D call: TRBD2 (6 bases). V shed 3 bases and J shed 3 bases, with 10 bases lying between them. Germline CDR1 reads LNHNV; CDR2 reads YYDKDF (reference sequence). The CDR3 covers 14 residues. The full variable domain, in which reference TRBV15 and TRBJ2-3 provide the parts outside the CDR3, is DAMVIQNPRYQVTQFGKPVTLSCSQTLNHNVMYWYQQKSSQAPKLLFHYYDKDFNNEADTPDNFQSRRPNTSFCFLDIRSPGLGDTAMYLCATSREGGTDTQYFGPGTRLTVL.